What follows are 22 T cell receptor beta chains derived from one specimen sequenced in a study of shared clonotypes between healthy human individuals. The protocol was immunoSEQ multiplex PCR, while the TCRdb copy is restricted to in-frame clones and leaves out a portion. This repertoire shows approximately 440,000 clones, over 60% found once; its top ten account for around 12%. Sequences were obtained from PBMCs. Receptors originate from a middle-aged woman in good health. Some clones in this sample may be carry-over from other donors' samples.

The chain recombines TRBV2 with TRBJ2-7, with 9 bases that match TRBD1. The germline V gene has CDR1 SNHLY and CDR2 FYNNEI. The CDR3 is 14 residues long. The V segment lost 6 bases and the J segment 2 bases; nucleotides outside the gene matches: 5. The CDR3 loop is CASSQQGATYEQYF. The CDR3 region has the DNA TGTGCCAGCAGCCAACAGGGGGCAACCTACGAGCAGTACTTC.

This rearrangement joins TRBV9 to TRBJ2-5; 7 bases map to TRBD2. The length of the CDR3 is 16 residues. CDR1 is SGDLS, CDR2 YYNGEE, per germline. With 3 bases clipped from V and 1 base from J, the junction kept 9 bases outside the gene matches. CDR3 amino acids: CASSASGMGLQETQYF. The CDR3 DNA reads TGTGCCAGCAGCGCGAGCGGGATGGGGCTCCAAGAGACCCAGTACTTC. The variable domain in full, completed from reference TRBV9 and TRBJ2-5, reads DSGVTQTPKHLITATGQRVTLRCSPRSGDLSVYWYQQSLDQGLQFLIQYYNGEERAKGNILERFSAQQFPDLHSELNLSSLELGDSALYFCASSASGMGLQETQYFGPGTRLLVL.

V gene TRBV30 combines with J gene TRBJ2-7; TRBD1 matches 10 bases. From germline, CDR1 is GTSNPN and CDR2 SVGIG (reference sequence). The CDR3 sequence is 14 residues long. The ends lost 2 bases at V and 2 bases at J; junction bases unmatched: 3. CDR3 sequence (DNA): TGTGCCTGGAGTTCCGGGACAGGGGCCTACGAGCAGTACTTC. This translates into CAWSSGTGAYEQYF.

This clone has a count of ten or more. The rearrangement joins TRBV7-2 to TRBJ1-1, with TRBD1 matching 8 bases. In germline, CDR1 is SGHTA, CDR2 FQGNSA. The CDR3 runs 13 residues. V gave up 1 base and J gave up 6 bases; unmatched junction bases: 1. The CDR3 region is CASSLEQGAEAFF. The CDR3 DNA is TGTGCCAGCAGCTTAGAACAGGGGGCTGAAGCTTTCTTT.

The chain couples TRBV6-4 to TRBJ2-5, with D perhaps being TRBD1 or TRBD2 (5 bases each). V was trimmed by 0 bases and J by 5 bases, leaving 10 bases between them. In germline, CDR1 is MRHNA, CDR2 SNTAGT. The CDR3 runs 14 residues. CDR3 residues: CASSDSRGNETQYF. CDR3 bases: TGTGCCAGCAGTGACTCGAGGGGTAACGAGACCCAGTACTTC.

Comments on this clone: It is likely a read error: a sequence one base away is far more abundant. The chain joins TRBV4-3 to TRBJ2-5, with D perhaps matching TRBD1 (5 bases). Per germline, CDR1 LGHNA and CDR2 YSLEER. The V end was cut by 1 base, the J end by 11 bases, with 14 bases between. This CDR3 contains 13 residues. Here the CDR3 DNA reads TGCGCCAGCAGCCAAGGCACAGGCTACAAGCAGTACTTC. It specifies CASSQGTGYKQYF.

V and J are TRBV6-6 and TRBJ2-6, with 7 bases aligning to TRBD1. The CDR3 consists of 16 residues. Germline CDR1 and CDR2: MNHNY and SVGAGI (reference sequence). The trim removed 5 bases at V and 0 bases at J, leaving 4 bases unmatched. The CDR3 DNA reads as TGTGCCAGCAGTCTGACAGGGAGCTCTGGGGCCAACGTCCTGACTTTC. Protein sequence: CASSLTGSSGANVLTF.

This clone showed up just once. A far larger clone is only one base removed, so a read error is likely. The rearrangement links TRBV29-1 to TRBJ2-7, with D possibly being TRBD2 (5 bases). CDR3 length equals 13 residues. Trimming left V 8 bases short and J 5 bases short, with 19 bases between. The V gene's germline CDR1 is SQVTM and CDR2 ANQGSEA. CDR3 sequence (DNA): TGCAGCTTCCGGGAAGGCCCGTTCGACGAGCAGTACTTC. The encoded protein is CSFREGPFDEQYF.

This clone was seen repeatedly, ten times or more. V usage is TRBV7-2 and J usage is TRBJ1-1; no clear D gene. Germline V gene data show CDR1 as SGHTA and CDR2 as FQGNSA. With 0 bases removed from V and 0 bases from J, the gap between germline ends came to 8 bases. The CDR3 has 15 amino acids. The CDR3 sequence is CASSLAGRLNTEAFF. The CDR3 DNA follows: TGTGCCAGCAGCTTAGCGGGCAGGCTGAACACTGAAGCTTTCTTT.

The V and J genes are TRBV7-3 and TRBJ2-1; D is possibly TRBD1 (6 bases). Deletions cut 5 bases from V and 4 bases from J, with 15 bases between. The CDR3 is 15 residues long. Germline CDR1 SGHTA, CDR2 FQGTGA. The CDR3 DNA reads TGTGCCAGCAGCGTGGGCAGGGGTACTTACAATGAGCAGTTCTTC. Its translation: CASSVGRGTYNEQFF.

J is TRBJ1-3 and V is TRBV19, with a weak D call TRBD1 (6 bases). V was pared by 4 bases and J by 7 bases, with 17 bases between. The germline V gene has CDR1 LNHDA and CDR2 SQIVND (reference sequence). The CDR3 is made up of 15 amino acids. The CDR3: CASSTSRQVRNTIYF. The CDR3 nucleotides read TGTGCCAGTAGTACCTCCCGACAGGTCCGGAACACCATATATTTT.

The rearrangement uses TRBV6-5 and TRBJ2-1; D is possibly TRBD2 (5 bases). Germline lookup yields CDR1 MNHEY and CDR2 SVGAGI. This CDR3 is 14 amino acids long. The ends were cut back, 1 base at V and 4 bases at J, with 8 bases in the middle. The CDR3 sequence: CASSYFGMYNEQFF. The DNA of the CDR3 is TGTGCCAGCAGTTACTTCGGGATGTACAATGAGCAGTTCTTC.

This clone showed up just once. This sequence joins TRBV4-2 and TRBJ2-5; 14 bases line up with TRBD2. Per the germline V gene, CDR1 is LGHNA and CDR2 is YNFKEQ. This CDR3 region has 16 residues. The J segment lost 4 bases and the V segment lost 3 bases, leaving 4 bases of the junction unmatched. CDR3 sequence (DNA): TGTGCCAGCAGCCACGGACTAGCGGGAGGAGGAGAGACCCAGTACTTC. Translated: CASSHGLAGGGETQYF.

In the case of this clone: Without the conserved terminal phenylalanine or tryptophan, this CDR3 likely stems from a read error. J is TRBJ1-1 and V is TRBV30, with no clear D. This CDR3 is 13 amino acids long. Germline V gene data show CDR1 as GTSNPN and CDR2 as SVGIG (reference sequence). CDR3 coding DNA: TGTGCCTGGAGCGTTGGGAGGAACGCTGAAGCTTTCCTT. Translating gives CAWSVGRNAEAFL.

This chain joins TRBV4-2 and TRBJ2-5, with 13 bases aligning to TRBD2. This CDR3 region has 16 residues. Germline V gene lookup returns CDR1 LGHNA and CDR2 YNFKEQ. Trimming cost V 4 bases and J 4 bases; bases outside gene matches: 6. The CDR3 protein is CASSLELAGGLETQYF. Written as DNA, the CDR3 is TGTGCCAGCAGCCTCGAACTAGCGGGAGGGTTAGAGACCCAGTACTTC.

This chain's CDR3 is CASSSGQTIQNTIYF. CDR3 DNA: TGTGCCAGCAGCTCGGGACAGACGATCCAAAACACCATATATTTT. The chain joins TRBV13 to TRBJ1-3, with 7 nucleotides matching TRBD1. This CDR3 comprises 15 residues. With V trimmed by 4 bases and J by 6 bases, 9 bases remained unmatched. Germline V CDR1 and CDR2: PRHDT, FYEKMQ (reference sequence).

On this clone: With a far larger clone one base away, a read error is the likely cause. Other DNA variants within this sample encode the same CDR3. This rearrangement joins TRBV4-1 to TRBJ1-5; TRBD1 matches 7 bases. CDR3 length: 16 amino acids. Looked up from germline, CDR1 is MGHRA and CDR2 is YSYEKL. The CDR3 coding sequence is TGCGCCAGCAGCCTGAATTATCAGGGGGGCAACCAGCCCCAGCATTTT. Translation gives CASSLNYQGGNQPQHF.

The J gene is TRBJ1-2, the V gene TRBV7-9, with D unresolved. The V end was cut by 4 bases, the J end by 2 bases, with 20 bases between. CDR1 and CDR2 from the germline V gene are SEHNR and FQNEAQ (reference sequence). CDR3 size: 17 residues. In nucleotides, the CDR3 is TGTGCCAGCAGCTCTTATCCCCCCGGCGGCAGAAACTATGGCTACACCTTC. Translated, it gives CASSSYPPGGRNYGYTF. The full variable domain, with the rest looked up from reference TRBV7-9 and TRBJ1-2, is DTGVSQNPRHKITKRGQNVTFRCDPISEHNRLYWYRQTLGQGPEFLTYFQNEAQLEKSRLLSDRFSAERPKGSFSTLEIQRTEQGDSAMYLCASSSYPPGGRNYGYTFGSGTRLTVV.

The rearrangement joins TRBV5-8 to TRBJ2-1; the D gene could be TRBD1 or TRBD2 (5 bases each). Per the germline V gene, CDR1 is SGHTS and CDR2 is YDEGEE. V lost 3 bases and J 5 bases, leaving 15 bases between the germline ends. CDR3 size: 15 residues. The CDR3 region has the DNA TGTGCCAGCAGCTGGCCGGGACGGCGTAACAATGAGCAGTTCTTC. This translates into CASSWPGRRNNEQFF.

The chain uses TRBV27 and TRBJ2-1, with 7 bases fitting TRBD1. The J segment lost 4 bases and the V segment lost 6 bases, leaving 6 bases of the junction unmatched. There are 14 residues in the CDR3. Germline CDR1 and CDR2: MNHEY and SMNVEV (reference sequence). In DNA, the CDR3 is TGTGCCAGCAGACAGGGGCCCCTTTACAATGAGCAGTTCTTC. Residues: CASRQGPLYNEQFF.

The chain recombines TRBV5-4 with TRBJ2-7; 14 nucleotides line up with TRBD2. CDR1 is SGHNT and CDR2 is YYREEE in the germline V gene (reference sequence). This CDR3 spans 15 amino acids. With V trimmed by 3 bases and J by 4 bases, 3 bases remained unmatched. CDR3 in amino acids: CASSWGLAGVYEQYF. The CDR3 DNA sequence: TGTGCCAGCAGCTGGGGACTAGCGGGAGTTTACGAGCAGTACTTC.

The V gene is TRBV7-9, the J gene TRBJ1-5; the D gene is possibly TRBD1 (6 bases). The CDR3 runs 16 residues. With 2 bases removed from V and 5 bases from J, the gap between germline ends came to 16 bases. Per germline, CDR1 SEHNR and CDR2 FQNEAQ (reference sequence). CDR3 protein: CASSLLGGPGYQPQHF. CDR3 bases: TGTGCCAGCAGCTTACTCGGGGGCCCTGGGTATCAGCCCCAGCATTTT.